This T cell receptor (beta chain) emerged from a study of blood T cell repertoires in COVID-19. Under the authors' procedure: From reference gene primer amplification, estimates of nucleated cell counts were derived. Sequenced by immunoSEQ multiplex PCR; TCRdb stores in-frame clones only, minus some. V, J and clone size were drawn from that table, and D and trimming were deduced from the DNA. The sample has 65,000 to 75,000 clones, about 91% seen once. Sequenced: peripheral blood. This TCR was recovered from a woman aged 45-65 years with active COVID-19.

CDR3 nucleotides: TGTGCCAGCAGTTACTCGGTGGAGCGCACAGATACGCAGTATTTT. This gives the protein CASSYSVERTDTQYF. The V gene is TRBV6-6, the J gene TRBJ2-3; D is unresolved. V dropped 0 bases and J dropped 1 base, with 8 bases sitting between them. The CDR3 is 15 amino acids. Looked up from germline, CDR1 is MNHNY and CDR2 is SVGAGI (reference sequence).